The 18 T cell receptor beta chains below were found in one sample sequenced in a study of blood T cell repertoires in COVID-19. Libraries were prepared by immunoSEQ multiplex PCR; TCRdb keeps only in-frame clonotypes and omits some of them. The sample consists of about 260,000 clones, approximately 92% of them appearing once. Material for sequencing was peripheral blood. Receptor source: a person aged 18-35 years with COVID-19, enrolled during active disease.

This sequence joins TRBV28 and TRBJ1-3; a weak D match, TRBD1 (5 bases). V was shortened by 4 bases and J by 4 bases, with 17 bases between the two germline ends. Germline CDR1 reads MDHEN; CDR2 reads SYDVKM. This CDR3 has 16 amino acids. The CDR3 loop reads CASSWRRVDGGNTIYF. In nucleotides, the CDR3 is TGTGCCAGCAGTTGGCGCAGGGTGGATGGCGGAAACACCATATATTTT.

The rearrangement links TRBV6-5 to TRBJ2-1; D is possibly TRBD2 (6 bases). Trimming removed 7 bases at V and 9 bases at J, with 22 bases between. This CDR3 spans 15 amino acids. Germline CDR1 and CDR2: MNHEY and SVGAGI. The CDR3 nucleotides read TGTGCCAGCACCCCGGGACTGCAACGACATTCTGAGCAGTTCTTC. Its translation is CASTPGLQRHSEQFF.

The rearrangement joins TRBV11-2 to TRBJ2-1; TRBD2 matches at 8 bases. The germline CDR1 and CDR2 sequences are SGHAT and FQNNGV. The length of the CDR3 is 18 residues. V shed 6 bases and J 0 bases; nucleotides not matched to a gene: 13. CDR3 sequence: CASRPRAAGVSSYNEQFF. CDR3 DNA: TGTGCCAGCAGACCCCGGGCAGCGGGAGTTAGCTCCTACAATGAGCAGTTCTTC.

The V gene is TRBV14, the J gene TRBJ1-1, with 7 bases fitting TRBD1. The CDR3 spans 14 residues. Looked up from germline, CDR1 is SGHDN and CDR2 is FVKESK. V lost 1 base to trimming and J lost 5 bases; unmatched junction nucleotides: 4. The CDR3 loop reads CASSQVGGSTEAFF. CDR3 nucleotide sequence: TGTGCCAGCAGCCAAGTAGGGGGCTCTACTGAAGCTTTCTTT.

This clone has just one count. This chain's CDR3 is CASSLKDRSTQYF. The CDR3 nucleotides are TGCGCCAGCAGCTTGAAGGACAGAAGTACGCAGTATTTT. The chain combines TRBV5-1 with TRBJ2-3; TRBD1 might be the D (6 bases). The CDR3 totals 13 residues. Per the germline V gene, CDR1 is SGHRS and CDR2 is YFSETQ. Trimming left V 1 base short and J 8 bases short, with 11 bases between.

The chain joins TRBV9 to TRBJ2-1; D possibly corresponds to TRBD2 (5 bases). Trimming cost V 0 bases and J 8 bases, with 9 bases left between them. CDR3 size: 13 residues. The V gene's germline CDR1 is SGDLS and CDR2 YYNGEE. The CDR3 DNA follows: TGTGCCAGCAGCGTAGCCCTCGGGGATGAGCAGTTCTTC. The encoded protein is CASSVALGDEQFF.

Written as DNA, the CDR3 is TGTGCCAGCAGCTTAAAGGGGTGGGCAGATACGCAGTATTTT. Protein sequence: CASSLKGWADTQYF. The gene calls are TRBV13 and TRBJ2-3, with D perhaps matching TRBD1 (5 bases). Germline-derived CDR1 and CDR2 are PRHDT and FYEKMQ (reference sequence). The CDR3 is 14 residues long. Trimming stripped 2 bases from V and 4 bases from J, with 10 bases between.

In DNA, the CDR3 is TGCGCCAGCAGCGCACAGGGATCTATGAACACTGAAGCTTTCTTT. Protein: CASSAQGSMNTEAFF. The V and J genes are TRBV5-1 and TRBJ1-1, with a possible D match to TRBD1 (6 bases). Germline V CDR1 and CDR2: SGHRS, YFSETQ. The CDR3 covers 15 residues. With 4 bases removed from V and 0 bases from J, the gap between germline ends came to 13 bases. The entire variable domain, with the rest obtained from reference TRBV5-1 and TRBJ1-1, is as follows: KAGVTQTPRYLIKTRGQQVTLSCSPISGHRSVSWYQQTPGQGLQFLFEYFSETQRNKGNFPGRFSGRQFSNSRSEMNVSTLELGDSALYLCASSAQGSMNTEAFFGQGTRLTVV.

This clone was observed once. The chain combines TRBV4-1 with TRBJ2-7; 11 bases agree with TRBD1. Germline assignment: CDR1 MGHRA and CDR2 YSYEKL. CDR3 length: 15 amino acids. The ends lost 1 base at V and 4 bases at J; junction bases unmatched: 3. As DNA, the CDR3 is TGCGCCAGCAGCCAAGTGGGACAGGGGGGTTACGAGCAGTACTTC. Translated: CASSQVGQGGYEQYF.

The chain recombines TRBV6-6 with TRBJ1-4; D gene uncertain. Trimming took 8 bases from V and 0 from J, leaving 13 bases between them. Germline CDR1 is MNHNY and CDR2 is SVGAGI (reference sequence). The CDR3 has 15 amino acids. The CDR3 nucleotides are TGTGCCAGCCGAGTTACTGGAGCAACTAATGAAAAACTGTTTTTT. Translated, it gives CASRVTGATNEKLFF.

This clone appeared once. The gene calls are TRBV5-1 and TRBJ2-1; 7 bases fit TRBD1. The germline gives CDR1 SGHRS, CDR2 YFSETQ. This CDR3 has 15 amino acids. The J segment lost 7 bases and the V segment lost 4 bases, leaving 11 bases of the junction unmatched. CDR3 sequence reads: CASSPTTGVWNEQFF. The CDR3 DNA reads TGCGCCAGCAGCCCTACCACAGGGGTATGGAATGAGCAGTTCTTC.

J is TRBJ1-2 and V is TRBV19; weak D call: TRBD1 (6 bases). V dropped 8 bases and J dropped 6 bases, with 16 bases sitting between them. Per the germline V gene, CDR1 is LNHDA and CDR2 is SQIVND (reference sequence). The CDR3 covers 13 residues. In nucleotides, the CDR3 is TGTGCCAGTTCTTTTCCTACAGGGAATGGCTACACCTTC. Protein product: CASSFPTGNGYTF.

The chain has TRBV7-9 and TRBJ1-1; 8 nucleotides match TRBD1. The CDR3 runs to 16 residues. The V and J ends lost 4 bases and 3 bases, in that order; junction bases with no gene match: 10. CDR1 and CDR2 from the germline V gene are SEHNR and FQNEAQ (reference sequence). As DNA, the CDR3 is TGTGCCAGCAGCTACCTGGACAGGGTGGATGACACTGAAGCTTTCTTT. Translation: CASSYLDRVDDTEAFF.

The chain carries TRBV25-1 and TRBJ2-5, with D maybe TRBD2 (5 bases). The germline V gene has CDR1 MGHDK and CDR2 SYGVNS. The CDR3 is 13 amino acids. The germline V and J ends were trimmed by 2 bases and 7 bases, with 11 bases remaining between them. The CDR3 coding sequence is TGTGCCAGCAGTGAACGGCCAGGAGGGACCCAGTACTTC. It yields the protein CASSERPGGTQYF. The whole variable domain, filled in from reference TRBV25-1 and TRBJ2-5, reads EADIYQTPRYLVIGTGKKITLECSQTMGHDKMYWYQQDPGMELHLIHYSYGVNSTEKGDLSSESTVSRIRTEHFPLTLESARPSHTSQYLCASSERPGGTQYFGPGTRLLVL.

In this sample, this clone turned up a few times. The CDR3 DNA is TGTGCCAGCAGACCAGGGACAGGGGATAATGGCTACACCTTC. The encoded protein is CASRPGTGDNGYTF. J is TRBJ1-2 and V is TRBV27; 10 positions match TRBD1. The V gene's germline CDR1 is MNHEY and CDR2 SMNVEV (reference sequence). The CDR3 spans 14 residues. Trimming at V came to 6 bases and at J to 6 bases, leaving 7 bases not matched to a gene.

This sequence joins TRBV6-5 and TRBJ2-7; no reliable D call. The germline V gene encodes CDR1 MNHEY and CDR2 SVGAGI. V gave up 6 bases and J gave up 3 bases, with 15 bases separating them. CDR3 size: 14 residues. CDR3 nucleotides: TGTGCCAGCAGCCCCCTGCCAGATTACTACGAGCAGTACTTC. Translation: CASSPLPDYYEQYF.

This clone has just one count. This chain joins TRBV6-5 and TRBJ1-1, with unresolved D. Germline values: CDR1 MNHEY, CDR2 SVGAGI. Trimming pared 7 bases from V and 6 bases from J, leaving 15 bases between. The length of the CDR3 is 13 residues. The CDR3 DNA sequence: TGTGCCAGCATTCGGGGAATACGGCCTGAAGCTTTCTTT. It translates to CASIRGIRPEAFF.

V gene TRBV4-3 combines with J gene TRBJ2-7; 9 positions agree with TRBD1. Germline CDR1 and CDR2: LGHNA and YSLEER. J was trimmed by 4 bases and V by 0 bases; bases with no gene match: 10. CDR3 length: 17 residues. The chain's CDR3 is CASSQDIMGQGNYEQYF. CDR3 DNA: TGCGCCAGCAGCCAAGATATAATGGGACAGGGAAATTACGAGCAGTACTTC.